The 19 T cell receptor beta chains below all came from one sample that was sequenced in a study of a mutant IDH1 vaccine in newly diagnosed glioma. Specified time point: week 35, safety follow-up. Every vaccination contained 300 ug of the mutant IDH1 20-mer peptide and was paired with topical imiquimod. Their cognate antigens are unknown. Measured with immunoSEQ multiplex PCR; TCRdb has only the in-frame clones, and not every one. The sample lists around 44,000 clones, around four fifths occurring once. Sample: PBMCs, taken from a glioma patient whose treatment included an IDH1 peptide vaccine. The receptors derive from a man aged 35 to 55 with glioma.

The chain joins TRBV6-1 to TRBJ1-1; D ambiguous. CDR1 and CDR2 from the germline V gene are MNHNS and SASEGT. Between the trimmed V and J ends, which lost 7 bases and 2 bases, there was a span of 8 bases. The CDR3 covers 12 residues. The CDR3 DNA sequence: TGTGCCAGCAACGGGATCAACACTGAAGCTTTCTTT. Encoded protein: CASNGINTEAFF.

The V and J genes are TRBV27 and TRBJ1-1; 8 bases fit TRBD1. The J segment lost 1 base and the V segment lost 6 bases, leaving 7 bases of the junction unmatched. Germline values: CDR1 MNHEY, CDR2 SMNVEV (reference sequence). The CDR3 loop spans 15 amino acids. CDR3: CASRHLGTGNTEAFF. The CDR3 region has the DNA TGTGCCAGCAGACATCTCGGGACAGGGAACACTGAAGCTTTCTTT.

The rearrangement links TRBV19 to TRBJ2-7; D is unclear. V lost 3 bases, J lost 3 bases, and 12 bases lay in between. CDR1 and CDR2 (germline): LNHDA, SQIVND (reference sequence). CDR3 size: 14 residues. The CDR3 DNA reads TGTGCCAGTAGTATTGGCAGGTTGAGCTACGAGCAGTACTTC. Protein product: CASSIGRLSYEQYF.

This chain connects TRBV5-8 to TRBJ2-5; a possible D gene is TRBD2 (6 bases). There are 15 residues in the CDR3. The germline V gene encodes CDR1 SGHTS and CDR2 YDEGEE. The V and J ends lost 0 bases and 9 bases respectively, with 18 bases between them. CDR3 region: CASSLEGGGRRAQYF. DNA for the CDR3: TGTGCCAGCAGCTTGGAAGGCGGCGGCCGGAGGGCCCAGTACTTC.

The chain combines TRBV2 with TRBJ1-5; D gene unclear. Germline loops: CDR1 SNHLY, CDR2 FYNNEI. The CDR3 length is 14 residues. Deletions cut 0 bases from V and 7 bases from J, with 10 bases between. The CDR3 loop reads CASSEALLGQPQHF. The CDR3 coding sequence is TGTGCCAGCAGTGAAGCGCTTTTGGGCCAGCCCCAGCATTTT.

V and J are TRBV5-6 and TRBJ1-1; D remains unclear. The CDR3 length is 14 residues. Germline V gene sequence: CDR1 SGHDT, CDR2 YYEEEE. V lost 1 base, J lost 0 bases, and 7 bases lay in between. CDR3 amino acids: CASSLIRVNTEAFF. CDR3 sequence (DNA): TGTGCCAGCAGCTTGATACGGGTGAACACTGAAGCTTTCTTT. The full variable domain, with the rest looked up from reference TRBV5-6 and TRBJ1-1, is DAGVTQSPTHLIKTRGQQVTLRCSPKSGHDTVSWYQQALGQGPQFIFQYYEEEERQRGNFPDRFSGHQFPNYSSELNVNALLLGDSALYLCASSLIRVNTEAFFGQGTRLTVV.

This sequence joins TRBV6-6 and TRBJ2-3, with TRBD2 matching 9 bases. The CDR3 extends over 13 amino acids. In germline, CDR1 is MNHNY, CDR2 SVGAGI (reference sequence). With V trimmed by 6 bases and J by 4 bases, 2 bases remained unmatched. The CDR3 coding sequence is TGTGCCAGCAGCGCGGGGGGGCCAGATACGCAGTATTTT. Translating it yields CASSAGGPDTQYF.

This rearrangement joins TRBV7-9 to TRBJ1-1; D not certain. Germline-derived CDR1 and CDR2 are SEHNR and FQNEAQ (reference sequence). The ends were cut back, 5 bases at V and 6 bases at J, with 19 bases in the middle. The CDR3 length is 15 residues. The CDR3 spells CASSLWGRVGSEAFF. Written as DNA, the CDR3 is TGTGCCAGCAGCCTATGGGGAAGGGTAGGCTCTGAAGCTTTCTTT. Supplemented by reference TRBV7-9 and TRBJ1-1, the full variable domain reads DTGVSQNPRHKITKRGQNVTFRCDPISEHNRLYWYRQTLGQGPEFLTYFQNEAQLEKSRLLSDRFSAERPKGSFSTLEIQRTEQGDSAMYLCASSLWGRVGSEAFFGQGTRLTVV.

This clone has only one observation. The rearrangement links TRBV6-6 to TRBJ2-7; 9 nucleotides align to TRBD2. This CDR3 has 15 residues. Losses at the gene ends were 6 bases for V and 2 bases for J; bases not matched to a gene: 8. Germline-derived CDR1 and CDR2 are MNHNY and SVGAGI (reference sequence). CDR3 sequence: CASSLEASGAYEQYF. The CDR3, as DNA: TGTGCCAGCAGCCTTGAGGCTAGCGGGGCCTACGAGCAGTACTTC.

The chain has TRBV29-1 and TRBJ2-7; D perhaps matches TRBD1 (6 bases). Germline V CDR1 and CDR2: SQVTM, ANQGSEA. Trimming removed 4 bases from V and 2 bases from J, with 12 bases in between. The CDR3 totals 13 residues. The CDR3, as DNA: TGCAGCGTTGCCAGGGGTCTTACCTACGAGCAGTACTTC. Translation: CSVARGLTYEQYF.

The gene calls are TRBV13 and TRBJ1-2; 9 bases line up with TRBD1. The germline V gene has CDR1 PRHDT and CDR2 FYEKMQ (reference sequence). The CDR3 sequence is 15 residues long. With 5 bases clipped from V and 3 bases from J, the junction kept 7 bases outside the gene matches. The CDR3 DNA sequence: TGTGCCAGCAGCGCACAGACAGGGGGTCACTATGGCTACACCTTC. Its protein is CASSAQTGGHYGYTF.

This clone was seen more than once but under ten times. The chain links TRBV19 to TRBJ1-1; D gene uncertain. Germline V CDR1 and CDR2: LNHDA, SQIVND (reference sequence). The CDR3 contains 14 residues. The V end was cut by 1 base, the J end by 1 base, with 7 bases between. Here the CDR3 reads CASSIASGNTEAFF. The CDR3 DNA reads TGTGCCAGTAGTATAGCATCAGGGAACACTGAAGCTTTCTTT.

The chain employs TRBV28 and TRBJ1-6, with TRBD1 as a possible D gene (5 bases). V shed 2 bases and J shed 10 bases, with 12 bases lying between them. The CDR3 consists of 14 residues. Germline assignment: CDR1 MDHEN and CDR2 SYDVKM. The CDR3 sequence: CASSLGRDGSPLHF. DNA of the CDR3: TGTGCCAGCAGTTTAGGACGGGACGGGTCACCCCTCCACTTT.

The CDR3 DNA reads TGTGCCACCAGCAGATACCGGGGCCCAACTAATGAAAAACTGTTTTTT. Its translation: CATSRYRGPTNEKLFF. The rearrangement uses TRBV15 and TRBJ1-4; the D gene is possibly TRBD1 (5 bases). Deletions cut 2 bases from V and 0 bases from J, with 10 bases between. Germline assignment: CDR1 LNHNV and CDR2 YYDKDF (reference sequence). The CDR3 has 16 amino acids. The variable domain in full, with the rest retrieved from reference TRBV15 and TRBJ1-4, is DAMVIQNPRYQVTQFGKPVTLSCSQTLNHNVMYWYQQKSSQAPKLLFHYYDKDFNNEADTPDNFQSRRPNTSFCFLDIRSPGLGDTAMYLCATSRYRGPTNEKLFFGSGTQLSVL.

Concerning this clone: At one end the junction does not follow the germline gene, possibly because of a read error. The chain carries TRBV2 and TRBJ2-7, with TRBD2 as a possible D gene (5 bases). This CDR3 has 10 amino acids. CDR1 is SNHLY and CDR2 is FYNNEI in the germline V gene. This CDR3 reads CASSDDYMDF. CDR3 nucleotides: TGTGCCAGCAGTGATGACTATATGGACTTC.

This rearrangement joins TRBV9 to TRBJ2-2; no firm D call. The CDR3 has 18 amino acids. V was shortened by 0 bases and J by 0 bases, with 15 bases between the two germline ends. Germline V gene lookup returns CDR1 SGDLS and CDR2 YYNGEE. CDR3 sequence (DNA): TGTGCCAGCAGCGTAGATTCTTTGAGGTCCGCGAACACCGGGGAGCTGTTTTTT. It codes for CASSVDSLRSANTGELFF.

The rearrangement joins TRBV11-2 to TRBJ1-2, with a tentative D call TRBD1 (6 bases). Germline CDR1 SGHAT, CDR2 FQNNGV. V was pared by 6 bases and J by 8 bases, with 25 bases between. The CDR3 is 16 residues long. The CDR3: CASSQRQGLSSEGYTF. CDR3 in DNA: TGTGCCAGCAGTCAACGGCAGGGGTTGAGTTCTGAGGGCTACACCTTC.

V usage is TRBV5-6 and J usage is TRBJ2-3; TRBD2 matches at 7 bases. The V gene end was trimmed by 0 bases and the J gene end by 3 bases; junction bases not matched to a gene: 10. CDR3 length equals 17 residues. Per germline, CDR1 SGHDT and CDR2 YYEEEE. CDR3 bases: TGTGCCAGCAGCTTGGTTGTGTCGGGGGGTTATACAGATACGCAGTATTTT. As protein: CASSLVVSGGYTDTQYF. Full variable domain (outside the CDR3, taken from reference TRBV5-6 and TRBJ2-3): DAGVTQSPTHLIKTRGQQVTLRCSPKSGHDTVSWYQQALGQGPQFIFQYYEEEERQRGNFPDRFSGHQFPNYSSELNVNALLLGDSALYLCASSLVVSGGYTDTQYFGPGTRLTVL.

The chain recombines TRBV29-1 with TRBJ2-2, with a tentative D call TRBD2 (5 bases). V was cut by 7 bases and J by 3 bases, with 15 bases left in between. This CDR3 region has 14 residues. CDR1 and CDR2 from the germline V gene are SQVTM and ANQGSEA. CDR3 DNA sequence: TGCAGCGCTTCGGAGGAATCCTACACCGGGGAGCTGTTTTTT. This codes for CSASEESYTGELFF.